The clone carrying this TCR beta chain was counted only a few times. Living in 24 US areas, the participants were between roughly 18 and 89 years of age. These data originate in a study of blood T cell repertoires in COVID-19. Study as a whole: Samples of COVID-19 (acute and convalescent) were obtained from the United States, Italy and Spain. In each case, the material was cDNA or gDNA derived from T cells, B-cell-depleted T cells, or PBMCs.

Original handling: Amplification of reference gene primers provided the estimated nucleated cell counts. Sequenced by immunoSEQ multiplex PCR; TCRdb stores in-frame clones only, minus some. D and trimming were read from the DNA, whereas the V and J calls and clone size are those reported in that table. The table shows 250,000 or so clones, with approximately 90% occurring only once. The sample was PBMCs or T cells enriched from blood (not recorded which). This clonotype originated in a man aged 35-49 years who had been exposed to COVID-19.

The CDR3 sequence: CASSMRAGNTEAFF. The DNA for the CDR3 is TGTGCCAGTAGTATGCGGGCAGGGAACACTGAAGCTTTCTTT. The genes are TRBV19 and TRBJ1-1; no clear D. This CDR3 comprises 14 residues. Trimming stripped 3 bases from V and 1 base from J, with 9 bases between. The germline V gene encodes CDR1 LNHDA and CDR2 SQIVND (reference sequence).